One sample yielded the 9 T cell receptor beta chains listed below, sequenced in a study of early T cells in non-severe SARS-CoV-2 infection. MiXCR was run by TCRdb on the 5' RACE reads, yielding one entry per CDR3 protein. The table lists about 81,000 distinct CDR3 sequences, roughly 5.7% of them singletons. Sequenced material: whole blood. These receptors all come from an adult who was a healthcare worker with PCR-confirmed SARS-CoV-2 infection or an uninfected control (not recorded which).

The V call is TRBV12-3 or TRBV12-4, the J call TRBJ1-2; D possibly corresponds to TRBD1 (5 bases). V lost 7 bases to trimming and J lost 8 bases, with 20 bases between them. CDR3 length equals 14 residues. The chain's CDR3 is CASTRSTALYGYTF. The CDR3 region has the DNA TGTGCCAGCACCCGATCGACAGCTTTATACGGCTACACCTTC.

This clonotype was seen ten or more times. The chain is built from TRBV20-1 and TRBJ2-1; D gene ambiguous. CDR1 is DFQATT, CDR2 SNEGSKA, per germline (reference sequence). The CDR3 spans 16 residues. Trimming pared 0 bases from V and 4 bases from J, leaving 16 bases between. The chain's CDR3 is CSARDIPTLGYNEQFF. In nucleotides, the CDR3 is TGCAGTGCTAGAGATATACCGACACTGGGGTACAATGAGCAGTTCTTC.

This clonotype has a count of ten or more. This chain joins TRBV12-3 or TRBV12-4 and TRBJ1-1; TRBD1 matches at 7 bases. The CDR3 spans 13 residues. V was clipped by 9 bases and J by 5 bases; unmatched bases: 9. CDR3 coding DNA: TGTGCCAGTAGGGGACAGTACTATACTGAAGCTTTCTTT. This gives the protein CASRGQYYTEAFF.

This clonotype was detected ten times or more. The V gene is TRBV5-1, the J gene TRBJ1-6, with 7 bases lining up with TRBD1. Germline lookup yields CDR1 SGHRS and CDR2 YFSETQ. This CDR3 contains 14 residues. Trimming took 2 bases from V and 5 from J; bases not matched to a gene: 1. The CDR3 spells CASSFTGDNSPLHF. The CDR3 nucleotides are TGCGCCAGCAGCTTTACAGGGGATAATTCACCCCTCCACTTT.

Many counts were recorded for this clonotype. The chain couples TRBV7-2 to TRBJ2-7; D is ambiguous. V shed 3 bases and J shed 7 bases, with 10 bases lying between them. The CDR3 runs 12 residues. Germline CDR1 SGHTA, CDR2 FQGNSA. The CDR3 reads CASSFHGREQYF. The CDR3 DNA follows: TGTGCCAGCAGCTTTCACGGACGGGAGCAGTACTTC.

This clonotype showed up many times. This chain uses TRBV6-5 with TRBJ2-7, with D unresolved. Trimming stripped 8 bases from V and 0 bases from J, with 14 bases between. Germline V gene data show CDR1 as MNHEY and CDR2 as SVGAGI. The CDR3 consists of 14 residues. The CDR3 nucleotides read TGTGCCAGCCAGATAGAAAGAAACTCCTACGAGCAGTACTTC. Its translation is CASQIERNSYEQYF.

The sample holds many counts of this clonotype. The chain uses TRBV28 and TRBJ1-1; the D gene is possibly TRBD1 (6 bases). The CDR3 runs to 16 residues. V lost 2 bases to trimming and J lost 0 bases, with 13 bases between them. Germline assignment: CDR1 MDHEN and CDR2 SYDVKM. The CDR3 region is CASSLGGALMNTEAFF. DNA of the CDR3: TGTGCCAGCAGTTTAGGGGGGGCTCTCATGAACACTGAAGCTTTCTTT.

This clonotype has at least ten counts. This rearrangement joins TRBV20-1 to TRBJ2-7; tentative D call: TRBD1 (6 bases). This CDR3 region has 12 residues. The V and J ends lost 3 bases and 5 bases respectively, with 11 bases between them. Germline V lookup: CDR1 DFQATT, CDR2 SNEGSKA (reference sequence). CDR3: CSASLQGNEQYF. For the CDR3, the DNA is TGCAGTGCTAGTTTACAGGGTAACGAGCAGTACTTC.

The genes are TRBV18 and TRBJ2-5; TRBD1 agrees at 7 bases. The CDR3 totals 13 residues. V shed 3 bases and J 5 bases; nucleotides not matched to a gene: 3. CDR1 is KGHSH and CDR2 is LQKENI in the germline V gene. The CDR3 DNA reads TGTGCCAGCTCACCGGGACAGCGGGAGACCCAGTACTTC. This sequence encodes CASSPGQRETQYF.